Presented here are 3 T cell receptor beta chains from one specimen sequenced in a study of OX40 agonist ivuxolimab in advanced cancers. Measured with immunoSEQ multiplex PCR; TCRdb has only the in-frame clones, and not every one. Altogether roughly 110,000 clones are present, about nine tenths being singletons, with the ten largest covering around 0.47%. Sample: CD4+ or CD8+ T cells sorted from blood, taken in a trial of the OX40 agonist ivuxolimab. Receptors were obtained from an adult with an advanced solid tumor such as melanoma, head and neck, liver or kidney cancer.

In nucleotides, the CDR3 is TGTGCCAGCAGTCTGGGGATACAAGAGACCCAGTACTTC. It translates to CASSLGIQETQYF. This chain joins TRBV27 and TRBJ2-5, with unresolved D. Per the germline V gene, CDR1 is MNHEY and CDR2 is SMNVEV (reference sequence). The CDR3 totals 13 residues. Trimming pared 5 bases from V and 2 bases from J, leaving 9 bases between.

V usage is TRBV29-1 and J usage is TRBJ2-7; possibly TRBD1 or TRBD2 for D (6 bases each). This CDR3 comprises 14 residues. Germline V gives CDR1 SQVTM, CDR2 ANQGSEA. Trimming pared 3 bases from V and 0 bases from J, leaving 12 bases between. For the CDR3, the DNA is TGCAGCGTTGATTTCGGGGGCCACTCCTACGAGCAGTACTTC. Protein: CSVDFGGHSYEQYF.

The gene calls are TRBV28 and TRBJ1-1; no reliable D call. V was shortened by 3 bases and J by 1 base, with 6 bases between the two germline ends. CDR3 length: 13 residues. Per germline, CDR1 MDHEN and CDR2 SYDVKM. The CDR3 DNA sequence: TGTGCCAGCAGTTTGGTTGAGAACACTGAAGCTTTCTTT. Protein product: CASSLVENTEAFF.